This is a list of T cell receptor beta chains from one sample in a study of graft-versus-host responses after intestinal transplantation. Generated by immunoSEQ multiplex PCR, the TCRdb table keeps only in-frame clones and is missing some. The repertoire has more than 60,000 clones, about 90% of them found once; the top ten carry about 1.3%. For these TCRs, the target antigens are not known. Sequenced material: unstimulated CD8+ T cells sorted from spleen or lymph node cells, taken before intestinal transplant. All receptors derive from a human donor who received an intestinal transplant. Each CDR3 is given with its conserved first and last residue. The order of the fields is D gene, V gene, clone size, J gene, CDR3 protein, CDR3 DNA. D genes are given only for firm matches. Not every row has a clone size; where given, it reads once, few, many or a size class.

.,TRBV7-9,.,TRBJ2-3,CASVWERGPTDTQYF,TGTGCCAGCGTGTGGGAAAGGGGCCCCACAGATACGCAGTATTTT
.,TRBV4-1,once,TRBJ1-2,CASSQADSNYGYTF,TGCGCCAGCAGCCAGGCCGACAGTAACTATGGCTACACCTTC
TRBD2,TRBV5-1,.,TRBJ2-7,CASSGGTTHSYEQYF,TGCGCCAGCAGCGGGGGGACTACCCATTCCTACGAGCAGTACTTC
.,TRBV7-9,once,TRBJ1-1,CASSPPEGRNTEAFF,TGTGCCAGCAGCCCCCCCGAAGGGAGAAACACTGAAGCTTTCTTT
TRBD2,TRBV5-4,.,TRBJ2-1,CASGTSGGFDEQFF,TGTGCCAGCGGGACTAGCGGGGGTTTTGATGAGCAGTTCTTC
TRBD2,TRBV10-2,once,TRBJ2-1,CASTGTSGGYNEQFF,TGCGCCAGCACAGGAACGAGCGGGGGCTACAATGAGCAGTTCTTC
.,TRBV10-3,.,TRBJ2-5,CAISEEGQQETQYF,TGTGCCATCAGTGAGGAGGGTCAACAAGAGACCCAGTACTTC
.,TRBV29-1,.,TRBJ1-2,CSVEAQGWETYGYTF,TGCAGCGTTGAAGCCCAGGGGTGGGAGACCTATGGCTACACCTTC
TRBD2,TRBV5-1,.,TRBJ2-1,CASSLEGTSSYNEQFF,TGCGCCAGCAGCTTGGAGGGGACTAGCTCCTACAATGAGCAGTTCTTC
.,TRBV19,.,TRBJ1-6,CASTPGLNNSPLHF,TGTGCCAGTACCCCAGGGCTCAATAATTCACCCCTCCACTTT
TRBD2,TRBV27,.,TRBJ2-2,CASSLFPSGNTGELFF,TGTGCCAGCAGTTTATTTCCTAGCGGGAACACCGGGGAGCTGTTTTTT
TRBD2,TRBV6-6,few,TRBJ2-2,CASNRLAGDTGELFF,TGTGCCAGCAATAGACTAGCGGGAGACACCGGGGAGCTGTTTTTT
.,TRBV9,.,TRBJ1-1,CASSVSAGEAFF,TGTGCCAGCAGCGTGTCTGCAGGTGAAGCTTTCTTT